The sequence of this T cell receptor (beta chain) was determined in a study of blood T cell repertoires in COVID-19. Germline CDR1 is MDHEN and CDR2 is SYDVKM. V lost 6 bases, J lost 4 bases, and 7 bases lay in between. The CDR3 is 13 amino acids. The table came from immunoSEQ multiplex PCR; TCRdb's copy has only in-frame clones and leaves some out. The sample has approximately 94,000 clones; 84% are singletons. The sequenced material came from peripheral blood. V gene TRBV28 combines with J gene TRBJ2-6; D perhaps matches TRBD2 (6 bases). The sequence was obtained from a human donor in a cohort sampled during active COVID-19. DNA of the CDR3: TGTGCCAGCAGGGCGGGGGGGGCCAACGTCCTGACTTTC. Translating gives CASRAGGANVLTF.